Shown below are 21 T cell receptor beta chains from a single sample sequenced in a study of T cell responses to AZD1222 COVID-19 vaccine. Using immunoSEQ multiplex PCR, the repertoire was profiled, and TCRdb retains in-frame clones only, with some absent. Of over 100,000 clones in the sample, 87% were seen once. Sequencing used peripheral blood, obtained 28 days after the second AZD1222 dose. These receptor sequences come from an adult who received the AZD1222 COVID-19 vaccine.

The chain employs TRBV12-3 or TRBV12-4 and TRBJ2-1, with 9 bases lining up with TRBD1. This CDR3 spans 12 amino acids. The V segment lost 2 bases and the J segment 14 bases; nucleotides outside the gene matches: 4. CDR3 in DNA: TGTGCCAGCAGTTTACCAAGGACAGGGGAGTTCTTC. Translation gives CASSLPRTGEFF.

This rearrangement joins TRBV7-9 to TRBJ1-1, with D unresolved. V lost 5 bases to trimming and J lost 1 base, with 5 bases between them. CDR1 and CDR2 (germline): SEHNR, FQNEAQ (reference sequence). The CDR3 length is 12 residues. CDR3 region: CASSRPNTEAFF. For the CDR3, the DNA is TGTGCCAGCAGCAGACCGAACACTGAAGCTTTCTTT.

The rearrangement links TRBV7-2 to TRBJ2-1; TRBD1 aligns across 11 bases. Germline V gene sequence: CDR1 SGHTA, CDR2 FQGNSA. With V trimmed by 4 bases and J by 10 bases, 6 bases remained unmatched. This CDR3 is 14 amino acids long. DNA for the CDR3: TGTGCCAGCAGCTCCCGGACAGGGGGCGGGGAGCAGTTCTTC. The encoded protein is CASSSRTGGGEQFF. Full variable domain (rest looked up from reference TRBV7-2 and TRBJ2-1): GAGVSQSPSNKVTEKGKDVELRCDPISGHTALYWYRQSLGQGLEFLIYFQGNSAPDKSGLPSDRFSAERTGGSVSTLTIQRTQQEDSAVYLCASSSRTGGGEQFFGPGTRLTVL.

The sample holds a few counts of this clone. The chain couples TRBV25-1 to TRBJ2-7; 10 bases are a match to TRBD1. CDR3 size: 15 residues. V was pared by 6 bases and J by 2 bases, with 7 bases of the junction left unmatched. Germline lookup yields CDR1 MGHDK and CDR2 SYGVNS. Here the CDR3 DNA reads TGTGCCAGCAGCCTACAAGGGACAGGGGCCTACGAGCAGTACTTC. It encodes CASSLQGTGAYEQYF.

This chain links TRBV24-1 with TRBJ2-1, with D possibly TRBD2 on 5 matching bases. The CDR3 has 15 amino acids. V shed 9 bases and J shed 0 bases, with 14 bases lying between them. The germline CDR1 and CDR2 sequences are KGHDR and SFDVKD. The CDR3 DNA reads TGTGCCACCGCGCGGCAGCGGAGCTCCTACAATGAGCAGTTCTTC. Translated, it gives CATARQRSSYNEQFF.

The rearrangement uses TRBV5-1 and TRBJ1-4; 8 nucleotides align to TRBD1. Germline loops: CDR1 SGHRS, CDR2 YFSETQ. The CDR3 is 14 residues long. With V trimmed by 0 bases and J by 8 bases, 3 bases remained unmatched. The CDR3 region has the DNA TGCGCCAGCAGCTTGGTTCAGGGGGCGGAAAAACTGTTTTTT. This gives the protein CASSLVQGAEKLFF.

The chain couples TRBV7-2 to TRBJ1-1, with D possibly TRBD1 on 6 matching bases. CDR3 length equals 15 residues. Trimming removed 3 bases from V and 0 bases from J, with 11 bases in between. Germline-derived CDR1 and CDR2 are SGHTA and FQGNSA. The CDR3 DNA is TGTGCCAGCAGCTTTGCACCAGGGGTGAACACTGAAGCTTTCTTT. It specifies CASSFAPGVNTEAFF.

J is TRBJ1-1 and V is TRBV7-2, with a weak D call TRBD1 (6 bases). Germline V CDR1 and CDR2: SGHTA, FQGNSA. With 1 base removed from V and 8 bases from J, the gap between germline ends came to 11 bases. This CDR3 spans 13 amino acids. The CDR3 sequence: CASSLEQGREAFF. In DNA, the CDR3 is TGTGCCAGCAGCTTAGAACAGGGAAGGGAAGCTTTCTTT.

V gene TRBV29-1 combines with J gene TRBJ1-6; a weak D match, TRBD1 (5 bases). This CDR3 has 13 residues. Trimming left V 2 bases short and J 9 bases short, with 11 bases between. The germline gives CDR1 SQVTM, CDR2 ANQGSEA. CDR3 nucleotide sequence: TGCAGCGTTGAAATCAGGGCGGGTTCACCCCTCCACTTT. Its translation: CSVEIRAGSPLHF.

The chain uses TRBV4-2 and TRBJ1-2; the match to TRBD1 covers 8 bases. Per the germline V gene, CDR1 is LGHNA and CDR2 is YNFKEQ. After removal of 2 bases from V and 6 bases from J, the junction contained 5 bases not matched to a gene. The CDR3 totals 14 residues. The CDR3 DNA reads as TGTGCCAGCAGCCAACGACTGGACAGGGATGGCTACACCTTC. Translation gives CASSQRLDRDGYTF.

The J gene is TRBJ1-2, the V gene TRBV5-1; no definite D call. Germline CDR1 and CDR2: SGHRS and YFSETQ. V was clipped by 0 bases and J by 4 bases, with 10 bases between them. This CDR3 has 14 amino acids. Written as DNA, the CDR3 is TGCGCCAGCAGCTTGGAATTAGGGAGCTATGGCTACACCTTC. It codes for CASSLELGSYGYTF. Based on the CDR3 plus reference TRBV5-1 and TRBJ1-2, the full variable domain is KAGVTQTPRYLIKTRGQQVTLSCSPISGHRSVSWYQQTPGQGLQFLFEYFSETQRNKGNFPGRFSGRQFSNSRSEMNVSTLELGDSALYLCASSLELGSYGYTFGSGTRLTVV.

The chain has TRBV29-1 and TRBJ1-1, with D maybe TRBD1 (6 bases). CDR1 is SQVTM and CDR2 is ANQGSEA in the germline V gene. Trimming cost V 5 bases and J 1 base, with 11 bases left between them. CDR3 length equals 13 residues. The CDR3 DNA is TGCAGCGTTCGAGGGGGGGGGAACACTGAAGCTTTCTTT. This codes for CSVRGGGNTEAFF.

The gene calls are TRBV30 and TRBJ1-2, with D possibly matching TRBD1 (6 bases). The CDR3 spans 14 residues. V was clipped by 3 bases and J by 8 bases, with 19 bases between them. Germline V gene data show CDR1 as GTSNPN and CDR2 as SVGIG (reference sequence). CDR3 region: CAWRAGGGPAGYTF. The DNA for the CDR3 is TGTGCCTGGAGGGCTGGTGGGGGGCCCGCGGGCTACACCTTC.

In its sample, this clone was seen once. This sequence joins TRBV7-8 and TRBJ1-6; D gene unclear. CDR3 size: 14 residues. Germline assignment: CDR1 SGHVS and CDR2 FQNEAQ. The ends were cut back, 1 base at V and 5 bases at J, with 6 bases in the middle. The CDR3 here is CASSLGQNNSPLHF. The CDR3 region has the DNA TGTGCCAGCAGCTTAGGTCAGAATAATTCACCCCTCCACTTT.

The genes are TRBV29-1 and TRBJ1-2; tentative D call: TRBD1 (5 bases). V was trimmed by 6 bases and J by 1 base, leaving 15 bases between them. The germline CDR1 and CDR2 sequences are SQVTM and ANQGSEA. The CDR3 is 14 amino acids. CDR3 DNA: TGCAGCGTGCACACTACAGGATTTAACTATGGCTACACCTTC. It is translated as CSVHTTGFNYGYTF.

The V call is TRBV6-5, the J call TRBJ1-4; D might be TRBD1 (5 bases). The V end was cut by 5 bases, the J end by 7 bases, with 17 bases between. In germline, CDR1 is MNHEY, CDR2 SVGAGI. This CDR3 contains 15 residues. Here the CDR3 reads CASSQNGGRGEKLFF. CDR3 nucleotide sequence: TGTGCCAGCAGTCAGAACGGGGGAAGGGGTGAAAAACTGTTTTTT.

The rearrangement links TRBV9 to TRBJ2-3; D not certain. Germline CDR1 and CDR2: SGDLS and YYNGEE. V lost 3 bases, J lost 3 bases, and 5 bases lay in between. The CDR3 is 12 amino acids. Here the CDR3 DNA reads TGTGCCAGCAGCGGAAATACAGATACGCAGTATTTT. Its translation: CASSGNTDTQYF. Full variable domain (outside the CDR3, taken from reference TRBV9 and TRBJ2-3): DSGVTQTPKHLITATGQRVTLRCSPRSGDLSVYWYQQSLDQGLQFLIQYYNGEERAKGNILERFSAQQFPDLHSELNLSSLELGDSALYFCASSGNTDTQYFGPGTRLTVL.

The chain has TRBV30 and TRBJ1-6, with 8 bases that match TRBD1. In germline, CDR1 is GTSNPN, CDR2 SVGIG (reference sequence). The length of the CDR3 is 15 residues. V dropped 5 bases and J dropped 6; count of bases not matched to a gene: 9. CDR3 sequence (DNA): TGTGCCTGGGGAGCTAGAGACAGGGGTAATTCACCCCTCCACTTT. Translation gives CAWGARDRGNSPLHF.

V and J are TRBV6-6 and TRBJ1-5; D possibly corresponds to TRBD1 (5 bases). Germline values: CDR1 MNHNY, CDR2 SVGAGI (reference sequence). The CDR3 is 12 amino acids. V was pared by 5 bases and J by 11 bases, with 13 bases between. The CDR3 DNA reads TGTGCCAGCAGTACACAGCGAGGGGCCCAGCATTTT. The encoded protein is CASSTQRGAQHF.

This clone was found a few times. CDR3 amino acids: CASSQDVRGGPRYF. The DNA of the CDR3 is TGCGCCAGCAGCCAAGATGTAAGGGGAGGGCCCCGGTACTTC. This chain links TRBV4-1 with TRBJ2-7, with 7 bases fitting TRBD2. Germline V gene sequence: CDR1 MGHRA, CDR2 YSYEKL. This CDR3 has 14 amino acids. V shed 0 bases, J shed 12 bases, and the junction held 11 bases outside the gene matches.

In this sample, this clone turned up a few times. The V and J genes are TRBV6-1 and TRBJ2-3, with no clear D. Trimming pared 2 bases from V and 2 bases from J, leaving 8 bases between. The length of the CDR3 is 14 residues. In germline, CDR1 is MNHNS, CDR2 SASEGT. The CDR3 loop is CASSESRATDTQYF. Written as DNA, the CDR3 is TGTGCCAGCAGTGAATCTAGGGCCACAGATACGCAGTATTTT.